What follows describes a single TCR beta chain. Original methodology: After removing out-of-frame reads, approximately 2 million distinct TCRbeta sequences remained. The data were produced by immunoSEQ multiplex PCR, yet TCRdb's version contains in-frame clones alone and is incomplete. The V and J calls and the clone size are those of that table, but D and trimming were determined from the DNA. The sample includes 50,000 to 60,000 clones, 82% of them seen just once. These data come from a study of memory CD4+ T cells and cytomegalovirus serostatus. Single viable CD3+CD4+CD8-CD45RO+ cells were sorted as the memory CD4+ T cells. The sequencing sample was made of memory CD4+ T cells from blood. This receptor was obtained from an adult in good health and CMV-seronegative.

CDR3 loop: CASSATVQVTEAFF. In nucleotides, the CDR3 is TGTGCCAGTAGTGCAACCGTACAAGTGACTGAAGCTTTCTTT. This rearrangement joins TRBV19 to TRBJ1-1, with D unclear. Germline-derived CDR1 and CDR2 are LNHDA and SQIVND (reference sequence). V was trimmed by 5 bases and J by 5 bases, leaving 15 bases between them. The CDR3 runs to 14 residues.